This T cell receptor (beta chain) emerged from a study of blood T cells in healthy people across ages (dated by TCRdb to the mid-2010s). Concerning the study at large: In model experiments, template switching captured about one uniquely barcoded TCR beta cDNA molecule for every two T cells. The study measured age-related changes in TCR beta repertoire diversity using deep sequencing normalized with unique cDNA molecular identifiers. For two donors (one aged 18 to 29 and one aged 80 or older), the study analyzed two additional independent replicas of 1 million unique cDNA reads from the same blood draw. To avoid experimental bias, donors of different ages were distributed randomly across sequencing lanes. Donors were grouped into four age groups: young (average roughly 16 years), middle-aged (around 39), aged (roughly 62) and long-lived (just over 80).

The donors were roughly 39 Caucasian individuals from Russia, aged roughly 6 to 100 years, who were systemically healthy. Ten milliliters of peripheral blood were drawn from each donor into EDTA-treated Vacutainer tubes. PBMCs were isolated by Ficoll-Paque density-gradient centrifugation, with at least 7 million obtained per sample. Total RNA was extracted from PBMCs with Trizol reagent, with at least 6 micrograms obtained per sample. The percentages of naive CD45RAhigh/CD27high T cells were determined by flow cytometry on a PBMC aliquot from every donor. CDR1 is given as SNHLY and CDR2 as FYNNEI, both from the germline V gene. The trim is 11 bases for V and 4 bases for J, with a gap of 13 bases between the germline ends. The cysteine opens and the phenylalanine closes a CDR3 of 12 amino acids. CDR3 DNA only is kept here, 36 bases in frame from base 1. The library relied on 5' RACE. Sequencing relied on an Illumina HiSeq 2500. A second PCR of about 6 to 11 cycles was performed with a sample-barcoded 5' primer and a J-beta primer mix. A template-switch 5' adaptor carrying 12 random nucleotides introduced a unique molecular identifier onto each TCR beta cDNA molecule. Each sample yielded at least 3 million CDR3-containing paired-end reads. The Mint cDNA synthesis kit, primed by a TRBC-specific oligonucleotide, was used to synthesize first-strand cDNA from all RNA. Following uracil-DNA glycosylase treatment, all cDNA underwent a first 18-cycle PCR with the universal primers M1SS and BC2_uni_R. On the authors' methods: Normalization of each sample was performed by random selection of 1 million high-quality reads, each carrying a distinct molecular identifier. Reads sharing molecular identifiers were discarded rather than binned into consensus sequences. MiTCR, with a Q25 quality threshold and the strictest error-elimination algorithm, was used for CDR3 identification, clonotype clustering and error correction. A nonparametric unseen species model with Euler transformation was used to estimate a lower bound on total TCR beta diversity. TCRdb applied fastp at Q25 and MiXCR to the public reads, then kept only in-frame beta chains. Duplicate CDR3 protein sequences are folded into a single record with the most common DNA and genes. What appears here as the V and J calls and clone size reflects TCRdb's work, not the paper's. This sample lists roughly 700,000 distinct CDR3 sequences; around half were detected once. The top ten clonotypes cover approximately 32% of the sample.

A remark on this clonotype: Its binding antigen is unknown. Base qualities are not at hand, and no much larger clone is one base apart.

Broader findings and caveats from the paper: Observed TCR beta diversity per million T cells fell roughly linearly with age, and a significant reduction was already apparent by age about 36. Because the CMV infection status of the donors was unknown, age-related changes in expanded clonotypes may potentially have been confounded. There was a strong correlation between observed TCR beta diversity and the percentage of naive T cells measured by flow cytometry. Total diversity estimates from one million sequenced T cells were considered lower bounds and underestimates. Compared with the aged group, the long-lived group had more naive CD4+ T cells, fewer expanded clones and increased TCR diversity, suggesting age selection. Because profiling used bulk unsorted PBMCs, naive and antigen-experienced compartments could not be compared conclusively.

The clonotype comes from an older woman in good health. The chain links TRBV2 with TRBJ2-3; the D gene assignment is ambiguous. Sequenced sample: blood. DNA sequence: TGTGCCTGCAAACCGAGGTCAGATACGCAGTATTTT. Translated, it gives CACKPRSDTQYF.